What follows describes a single T cell receptor beta chain. Primers: 60 Vbeta forward and 13 Jbeta reverse. The data were produced by immunoSEQ multiplex PCR, yet TCRdb's version contains in-frame clones alone and is incomplete. The table includes approximately 70,000 clones, about 73% detected once. This entry comes from a study of cytomegalovirus exposure and HLA in healthy donors. This CDR3 comprises 15 residues. V lost 0 bases to trimming and J lost 2 bases, with 9 bases between them. Germline V gene sequence: CDR1 MNHEY, CDR2 SVGAGI. The sequenced material came from PBMCs. J is TRBJ2-3 and V is TRBV6-5, with D possibly TRBD2 on 5 matching bases. This clonotype originated in a woman between 55 and 75 years old in good health and CMV-seropositive. CDR3 region: CASSYSRANTDTQYF. CDR3 coding DNA: TGTGCCAGCAGTTACTCGAGGGCCAACACAGATACGCAGTATTTT.